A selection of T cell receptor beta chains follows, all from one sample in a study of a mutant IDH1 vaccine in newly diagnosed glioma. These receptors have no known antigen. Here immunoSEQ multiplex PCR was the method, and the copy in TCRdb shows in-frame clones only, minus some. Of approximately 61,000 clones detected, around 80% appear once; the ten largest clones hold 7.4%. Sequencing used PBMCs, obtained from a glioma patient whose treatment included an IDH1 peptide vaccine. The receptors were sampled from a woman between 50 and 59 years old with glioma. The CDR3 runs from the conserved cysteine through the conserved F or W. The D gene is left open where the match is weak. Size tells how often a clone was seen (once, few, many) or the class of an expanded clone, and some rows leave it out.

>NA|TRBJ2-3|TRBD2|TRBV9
CASSASKGTSGVDTQYF
TGTGCCAGCAGCGCTAGCAAAGGAACTAGCGGGGTTGATACGCAGTATTTT
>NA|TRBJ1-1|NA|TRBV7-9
CASSPPDSLNTEAFF
TGTGCCAGCAGCCCTCCGGACAGCCTGAACACTGAAGCTTTCTTT
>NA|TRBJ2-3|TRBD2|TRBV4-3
CASSQDVAGGAVKQYF
TGCGCCAGCAGCCAAGATGTAGCGGGGGGGGCCGTAAAGCAGTATTTT
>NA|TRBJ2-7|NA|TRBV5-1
CASSTRLDYEQYF
TGCGCCAGCAGCACAAGACTAGACTACGAGCAGTACTTC
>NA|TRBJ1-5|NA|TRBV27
CASSYTGSRTLQANNQPQHF
TGTGCCAGTTCTTACACGGGATCTAGAACCCTACAGGCTAACAATCAGCCCCAGCATTTT
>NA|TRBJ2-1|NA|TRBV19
CASSIGTGTRGNEQFF
TGTGCCAGTAGTATAGGGACCGGGACCAGGGGCAATGAGCAGTTCTTC
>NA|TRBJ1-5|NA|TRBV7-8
CASSQDRFQPQHF
TGTGCCAGCAGCCAAGACAGATTTCAGCCCCAGCATTTT
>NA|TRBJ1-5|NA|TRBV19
CASSEGAGISNQPQHF
TGTGCCAGTAGTGAGGGAGCAGGGATTAGCAATCAGCCCCAGCATTTT
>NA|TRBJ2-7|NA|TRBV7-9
CASSFQEGSYEQYF
TGTGCCAGCAGCTTTCAGGAAGGCTCCTACGAGCAGTACTTC
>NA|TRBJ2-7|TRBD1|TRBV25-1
CASSDTGQGAYEQYF
TGTGCCAGCAGTGATACGGGACAGGGGGCATACGAGCAGTACTTC
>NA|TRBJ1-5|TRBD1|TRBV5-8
CASSSGQGMNQPQHF
TGTGCCAGCAGCTCGGGACAGGGAATGAATCAGCCCCAGCATTTT
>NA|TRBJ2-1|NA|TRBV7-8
CASSRAGLDEQFF
TGTGCCAGCAGCCGGGCAGGTTTGGATGAGCAGTTCTTC
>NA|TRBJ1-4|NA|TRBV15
CATSRVGASEKLFF
TGTGCCACCAGCAGAGTTGGGGCGAGTGAAAAACTGTTTTTT
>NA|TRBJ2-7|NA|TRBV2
CASSEFGYEQYF
TGTGCCAGCAGTGAGTTCGGCTACGAGCAGTACTTC
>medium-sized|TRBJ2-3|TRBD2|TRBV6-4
CASSELAGSTDTQYF
TGTGCCAGCAGTGAACTAGCGGGGAGCACAGATACGCAGTATTTT
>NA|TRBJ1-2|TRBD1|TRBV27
CASSAAPGGGGYGYTF
TGTGCCAGCAGTGCCGCACCAGGGGGCGGGGGGTATGGCTACACCTTC
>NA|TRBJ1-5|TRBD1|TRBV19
CASSTGQVSLQPQHF
TGTGCCAGTAGTACTGGACAGGTTTCCCTTCAGCCCCAGCATTTT
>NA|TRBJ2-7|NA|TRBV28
CASSPQGVSSYEQYF
TGTGCCAGCAGTCCCCAGGGAGTGAGCTCCTACGAGCAGTACTTC
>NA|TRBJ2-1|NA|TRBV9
CASSVGGNPFNEQFF
TGTGCCAGCAGCGTAGGGGGGAACCCCTTTAATGAGCAGTTCTTC
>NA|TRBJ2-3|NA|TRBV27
CASSLDSSTDTQYF
TGTGCCAGCAGTTTGGACAGTAGCACAGATACGCAGTATTTT
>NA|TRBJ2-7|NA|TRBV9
CASSQLDSVGEQYF
TGTGCCAGCAGCCAACTGGACAGCGTAGGAGAGCAGTACTTC
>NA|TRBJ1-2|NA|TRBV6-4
CASSRGPNPNYGYTF
TGTGCCAGCAGCCGGGGGCCAAACCCCAACTATGGCTACACCTTC